This TCR beta chain was recovered during a study of T cell responses to AZD1222 COVID-19 vaccine. Study context: Combined were second doses at about 4 or about 12 weeks. Regarding the study as a whole: Spike-spanning, vaccine-associated CD4 TCRs were dominant at 160-218 and 743-854. Clonal diversity was possibly underestimated; the donors were predominantly white British and more often female. Spike-specific TCR breadth and depth grew following two AZD1222 doses.

This CDR3 has 16 residues. Looked up from germline, CDR1 is LNHDA and CDR2 is SQIVND (reference sequence). V lost 1 base, J lost 4 bases, and 5 bases stayed unmatched. Only in-frame clones appear in the TCRdb table, and some are missing; sequencing was by immunoSEQ multiplex PCR. The table records 100,000 to 150,000 clones, 90% of them present only once. Worth noting for this clone: As yet, its antigen is unknown.

The receptor comes from an adult in good health. This sequence joins TRBV19 and TRBJ2-3; 10 bases agree with TRBD2. Here the sequenced sample was peripheral blood, taken on day 0 of AZD1222 vaccination. In DNA form, the CDR3 reads TGTGCCAGTAGTATAGTAATAGCGGGGGGATCAGATACGCAGTATTTT. Encoded protein: CASSIVIAGGSDTQYF.